This T cell receptor beta chain is from a study of radiotherapy plus CTLA-4 blockade in lung cancer. Across the whole study: Patients showed objective responses in roughly 18% of cases, and disease control was achieved by 25% to 35%. Study-wide results and caveats: TCR clones originating in tumors grew in number in blood after radiotherapy plus ipilimumab.

Per the germline V gene, CDR1 is SGHRS and CDR2 is YFSETQ. V was pared by 0 bases and J by 5 bases, with 9 bases between. The CDR3 extends over 13 amino acids. As regards this clone: Its antigen is unidentified.

Profiling relied on immunoSEQ multiplex PCR, and the TCRdb table lists in-frame clones only, not all of them. Of nearly 95,000 clones in the sample, approximately 80% were seen once. Patients had chemo-refractory metastatic non-small-cell lung cancer and received focal radiation plus CTLA-4 blockade that used ipilimumab. The chain combines TRBV5-1 with TRBJ2-7; either TRBD1 or TRBD2 may supply D (6 bases each). The source of this sequence is a human donor with non-small cell lung cancer that progressed on radiotherapy plus ipilimumab. Source: peripheral blood, taken from a patient treated with radiotherapy plus ipilimumab. CDR3 DNA: TGCGCCAGCAGCTTGGATGGGGGGCACGAGCAGTACTTC. Translated, it gives CASSLDGGHEQYF.